These 24 T cell receptor beta chains were all obtained from the same sample, sequenced in a study of shared clonotypes between healthy human individuals. Method: immunoSEQ multiplex PCR; TCRdb's copy keeps in-frame clones and lacks some. The profile shows some 2.4 million clones, 93% of them singletons. Sequencing was done on a sample of naive CD4+ T cells from PBMCs. Subset described: CD45RA+ positively selected. The receptor set was obtained from a man between 18 and 29 years old in good health. Some clones in this sample may be carry-over from other donors' samples.

The rearrangement uses TRBV18 and TRBJ2-1; D unclear. This CDR3 spans 12 amino acids. Trimming took 3 bases from V and 8 from J, leaving 8 bases between them. Per the germline V gene, CDR1 is KGHSH and CDR2 is LQKENI. For the CDR3, the DNA is TGTGCCAGCTCACCCGAGAGCGATGAGCAGTTCTTC. The encoded protein is CASSPESDEQFF.

V usage is TRBV5-1 and J usage is TRBJ1-3; 7 positions agree with TRBD1. With 2 bases clipped from V and 4 bases from J, the junction kept 9 bases outside the gene matches. Germline-derived CDR1 and CDR2 are SGHRS and YFSETQ. CDR3 length: 16 residues. DNA for the CDR3: TGCGCCAGCAGCTTAGATCAGGGGGGAGCCGGAAACACCATATATTTT. It yields the protein CASSLDQGGAGNTIYF.

The chain carries TRBV19 and TRBJ1-1; TRBD1 agrees at 8 bases. The CDR3 has 14 residues. V dropped 4 bases and J dropped 4; count of bases not matched to a gene: 5. Germline loops: CDR1 LNHDA, CDR2 SQIVND (reference sequence). The CDR3 region is CASSTQGAVTEAFF. CDR3 bases: TGTGCCAGTAGTACTCAGGGGGCGGTCACTGAAGCTTTCTTT. Complete variable domain (other parts from reference TRBV19 and TRBJ1-1): DGGITQSPKYLFRKEGQNVTLSCEQNLNHDAMYWYRQDPGQGLRLIYYSQIVNDFQKGDIAEGYSVSREKKESFPLTVTSAQKNPTAFYLCASSTQGAVTEAFFGQGTRLTVV.

Turning to this clone: Other DNA sequences in this specimen translate into the identical CDR3. CDR3 region: CASSSQGREKLFF. CDR3 DNA sequence: TGTGCCAGCAGTAGCCAGGGGAGGGAAAAACTGTTTTTT. The chain employs TRBV28 and TRBJ1-4, with D perhaps matching TRBD1 (6 bases). The CDR3 extends over 13 amino acids. The V and J ends lost 5 bases and 8 bases respectively, with 12 bases between them. Germline values: CDR1 MDHEN, CDR2 SYDVKM.

This chain uses TRBV7-2 with TRBJ2-5; TRBD1 or TRBD2 may be the D gene (5 bases each). The germline V gene has CDR1 SGHTA and CDR2 FQGNSA. The CDR3 is made up of 17 amino acids. V lost 1 base, J lost 5 bases, and 20 bases lay in between. CDR3 in DNA: TGTGCCAGCAGCTTAGTACCCGGGGCCCCAGAGGTTGAGACCCAGTACTTC. It specifies CASSLVPGAPEVETQYF.

V gene TRBV2 combines with J gene TRBJ1-1; D is possibly TRBD1 (5 bases). The CDR3 consists of 14 residues. From germline, CDR1 is SNHLY and CDR2 FYNNEI. Trimming pared 8 bases from V and 4 bases from J, leaving 17 bases between. The CDR3: CASLSWGASTEAFF. Here the CDR3 DNA reads TGTGCCAGCTTAAGCTGGGGCGCGAGCACTGAAGCTTTCTTT. Drawing the rest from reference TRBV2 and TRBJ1-1, the complete variable domain is EPEVTQTPSHQVTQMGQEVILRCVPISNHLYFYWYRQILGQKVEFLVSFYNNEISEKSEIFDDQFSVERPDGSNFTLKIRSTKLEDSAMYFCASLSWGASTEAFFGQGTRLTVV.

The chain is built from TRBV5-1 and TRBJ2-7; a possible D gene is TRBD2 (5 bases). V was shortened by 6 bases and J by 3 bases, with 16 bases between the two germline ends. CDR3 size: 14 residues. Germline V gene lookup returns CDR1 SGHRS and CDR2 YFSETQ. The CDR3 region has the DNA TGCGCCAGCACCGACCCGGCCGGGAACTACGAGCAGTACTTC. It codes for CASTDPAGNYEQYF.

J is TRBJ1-1 and V is TRBV18; 9 bases align to TRBD1. V gave up 3 bases and J gave up 6 bases; unmatched junction bases: 8. The CDR3 covers 15 residues. The germline gives CDR1 KGHSH, CDR2 LQKENI. CDR3 nucleotide sequence: TGTGCCAGCTCACCGAGGGGACAGGGATGGTCTGAAGCTTTCTTT. Translated: CASSPRGQGWSEAFF.

The chain has TRBV27 and TRBJ2-5, with a possible D match to TRBD1 (5 bases). V gave up 5 bases and J gave up 0 bases, with 10 bases separating them. Germline V gene data show CDR1 as MNHEY and CDR2 as SMNVEV (reference sequence). This CDR3 is built from 14 residues. The CDR3 nucleotides are TGTGCCAGCAGTATCAGGGCCGACCAAGAGACCCAGTACTTC. It yields the protein CASSIRADQETQYF.

The V and J genes are TRBV15 and TRBJ2-2; D not resolved. V lost 5 bases to trimming and J lost 5 bases, with 6 bases between them. CDR1 and CDR2 from the germline V gene are LNHNV and YYDKDF (reference sequence). The CDR3 sequence is 12 residues long. The CDR3 reads CATSSATGELFF. The CDR3 DNA is TGTGCCACCAGCTCCGCTACCGGGGAGCTGTTTTTT.

This clone occurred once. The chain combines TRBV28 with TRBJ2-5; D remains unclear. V was cut by 5 bases and J by 1 base, with 8 bases left in between. The germline V gene encodes CDR1 MDHEN and CDR2 SYDVKM. This CDR3 spans 13 amino acids. The DNA of the CDR3 is TGTGCCAGCAGTCTCGGATTCCAAGAGACCCAGTACTTC. It is translated as CASSLGFQETQYF.

J is TRBJ2-5 and V is TRBV1; TRBD2, the table's D call, was not compared with the DNA. TRBV1 is recorded as a pseudogene. The CDR3 contains 16 residues. The CDR3 nucleotides read TGCACCAGCAGCCAAGGCCAGCGGAATTACCAAGAGACCCAGTACTTC. It is translated as CTSSQGQRNYQETQYF.

The rearrangement uses TRBV19 and TRBJ2-2; D gene unclear. Germline V gene data show CDR1 as LNHDA and CDR2 as SQIVND (reference sequence). Trimming stripped 0 bases from V and 7 bases from J, with 6 bases between. The CDR3 is made up of 13 amino acids. The CDR3, as DNA: TGTGCCAGTAGTATAGAGAGAGGCGGGGAGCTGTTTTTT. Translation gives CASSIERGGELFF.

This chain joins TRBV11-2 and TRBJ1-1; D perhaps matches TRBD1 (6 bases). CDR3 length: 16 amino acids. V was trimmed by 5 bases and J by 3 bases, leaving 19 bases between them. Per the germline V gene, CDR1 is SGHAT and CDR2 is FQNNGV. CDR3 nucleotides: TGTGCCAGCAGCCCGGTCCAAGGGGGGCCGTACACTGAAGCTTTCTTT. Its translation is CASSPVQGGPYTEAFF.

This chain uses TRBV7-2 with TRBJ2-3; D possibly corresponds to TRBD1 (5 bases). The length of the CDR3 is 17 residues. Per germline, CDR1 SGHTA and CDR2 FQGNSA. Trimming pared 1 base from V and 2 bases from J, leaving 16 bases between. The CDR3, as DNA: TGTGCCAGCAGCTTAGGGACACCGACTCCCTCCACAGATACGCAGTATTTT. This translates into CASSLGTPTPSTDTQYF.

J is TRBJ2-2 and V is TRBV7-3; 8 bases map to TRBD2. The CDR3 has 15 residues. The V segment lost 5 bases and the J segment 2 bases; nucleotides outside the gene matches: 4. Germline CDR1 reads SGHTA; CDR2 reads FQGTGA. The CDR3 loop reads CASSATSGNTGELFF. The CDR3 DNA sequence: TGTGCCAGCAGCGCCACTAGCGGAAACACCGGGGAGCTGTTTTTT.

The V gene is TRBV7-9, the J gene TRBJ2-1; 8 positions agree with TRBD2. Unmatched junction bases numbered 13, after V lost 5 bases and J lost 4 bases. The CDR3 is 17 amino acids. The V gene's germline CDR1 is SEHNR and CDR2 FQNEAQ (reference sequence). The DNA of the CDR3 is TGTGCCAGCAGCACCGATGGGGTAGCGGGGTCGTACAATGAGCAGTTCTTC. Translated: CASSTDGVAGSYNEQFF.

The chain is built from TRBV6-5 and TRBJ2-7, with D possibly being TRBD1 (5 bases). V dropped 6 bases and J dropped 6 bases, with 18 bases sitting between them. The V gene's germline CDR1 is MNHEY and CDR2 SVGAGI. This CDR3 comprises 14 residues. DNA for the CDR3: TGTGCCAGCAGACCAACCCCAGGGTCCCGCGAGCAGTACTTC. It codes for CASRPTPGSREQYF.

The CDR3, as DNA: TGTGCCAGCAGCTTAGTTGTGCCCGCGGCCAAAAACATTCAGTACTTC. Translating gives CASSLVVPAAKNIQYF. The chain joins TRBV7-9 to TRBJ2-4; D call uncertain. Germline CDR1 reads SEHNR; CDR2 reads FQNEAQ (reference sequence). The V gene lost 1 base and the J gene lost 1 base, with 11 bases spanning the gap. The CDR3 totals 16 residues.

This clone was seen at least ten times. The V and J genes are TRBV4-3 and TRBJ2-7, with D perhaps TRBD2 (5 bases). From germline, CDR1 is LGHNA and CDR2 YSLEER. CDR3 size: 19 residues. V was clipped by 1 base and J by 0 bases, with 22 bases between them. The CDR3 DNA is TGCGCCAGCAGCCAAGGGGTCAAGTGGCGGACTGAACCCTCCTACGAGCAGTACTTC. This encodes CASSQGVKWRTEPSYEQYF.

J is TRBJ2-1 and V is TRBV6-5, with D possibly called TRBD1 or TRBD2 (5 bases each). The CDR3 is made up of 13 amino acids. Per the germline V gene, CDR1 is MNHEY and CDR2 is SVGAGI. Trimming took off 2 bases at V and 5 bases at J, with 7 bases between the two ends. CDR3 sequence: CASSYKGHNEQFF. CDR3 coding DNA: TGTGCCAGCAGTTACAAGGGACACAATGAGCAGTTCTTC.

The chain employs TRBV7-2 and TRBJ2-7, with 7 positions matching TRBD2. CDR1 and CDR2 from the germline V gene are SGHTA and FQGNSA. V dropped 4 bases and J dropped 3; count of bases not matched to a gene: 12. The CDR3 consists of 16 residues. The CDR3 sequence: CASSSSLLGGGYEQYF. The CDR3 region has the DNA TGTGCCAGCAGCTCCTCACTTTTAGGCGGGGGCTACGAGCAGTACTTC.

The chain links TRBV5-1 to TRBJ1-1, with D possibly matching TRBD1 (6 bases). Trimming removed 0 bases from V and 7 bases from J, with 10 bases in between. CDR3 size: 13 residues. Germline values: CDR1 SGHRS, CDR2 YFSETQ. The CDR3: CASSLDPTGEAFF. The CDR3 DNA is TGCGCCAGCAGCTTGGACCCGACAGGTGAAGCTTTCTTT.

The chain is built from TRBV29-1 and TRBJ2-1; D is unclear. The length of the CDR3 is 10 residues. The V end lost 6 bases, the J end lost 8 bases, and 8 bases lay between the germline ends. Germline CDR1 reads SQVTM; CDR2 reads ANQGSEA. CDR3 loop: CSVARDEQFF. CDR3 DNA sequence: TGCAGCGTGGCAAGGGATGAGCAGTTCTTC.